These T cell receptor beta chains were read from a single sample in a study of blood T cells in healthy people across ages. MiXCR, run by TCRdb on the 5' RACE reads, gives a single entry per CDR3 protein. This table holds roughly 680,000 distinct CDR3 sequences, 40% to 65% found once. Sequencing was performed on blood. These receptors came from a woman of 80 years or more in good health. Both conserved end residues are part of each CDR3. Each record gives: V gene, J gene, D gene, clone size, CDR3 DNA, CDR3 protein. The D gene is left open where the match is weak. The size entry is marked missing in some rows and otherwise reads once, few, many or a size class.

V gene: TRBV29-1
J gene: TRBJ1-5
D gene: TRBD1
clone size: many
CDR3 DNA: TGCAGCGTTGAGCTAGGGACAGGGGGTCAGCCCCAGCATTTT
CDR3 protein: CSVELGTGGQPQHF

V gene: TRBV5-4
J gene: TRBJ2-7
D gene: TRBD1
clone size: NA
CDR3 DNA: TGTGCCAGCACCAAACAGGGGGAGGTTTTCGAGCAGTACTTC
CDR3 protein: CASTKQGEVFEQYF

V gene: TRBV27
J gene: TRBJ2-7
D gene: NA
clone size: many
CDR3 DNA: TGTGCCAGCAGTTTGAGGGGAGGCGAGCAGTACTTC
CDR3 protein: CASSLRGGEQYF

V gene: TRBV29-1
J gene: TRBJ1-2
D gene: NA
clone size: many
CDR3 DNA: TGCAGCGTTGAAAGGGGTGAAGGCTACACCTTC
CDR3 protein: CSVERGEGYTF

V gene: TRBV12-3/TRBV12-4
J gene: TRBJ2-2
D gene: NA
clone size: few
CDR3 DNA: TGTGCCAGCAGTTTAAGGATCCGGCGGGCAAACACCGGGGAGCTGTTTTTT
CDR3 protein: CASSLRIRRANTGELFF

V gene: TRBV18
J gene: TRBJ2-3
D gene: TRBD2
clone size: few
CDR3 DNA: TGTGCCAGCTCACCTCGACTAGCGGGAGCAACAGATACGCAGTATTTT
CDR3 protein: CASSPRLAGATDTQYF

V gene: TRBV20-1
J gene: TRBJ2-7
D gene: TRBD1
clone size: NA
CDR3 DNA: TGCAGTGCTCCCCCCCCGACAGGGTTAGCCTACGAGCAGTACTTC
CDR3 protein: CSAPPPTGLAYEQYF

V gene: TRBV28
J gene: TRBJ2-1
D gene: NA
clone size: once
CDR3 DNA: TGTGCCAGCAGTCCAGCACTAGCCTCCCGCTACAATGAGCAGTTCTTC
CDR3 protein: CASSPALASRYNEQFF

V gene: TRBV24-1
J gene: TRBJ2-5
D gene: NA
clone size: many
CDR3 DNA: TGTGCCACCAGTGATTTTCGAACAGGGAATGTAGAGACCCAGTACTTC
CDR3 protein: CATSDFRTGNVETQYF

V gene: TRBV20-1
J gene: TRBJ2-3
D gene: NA
clone size: NA
CDR3 DNA: TGCAGTGCTAGAGCCGACGGGGTCAGGGGAGATACGCAGTATTTT
CDR3 protein: CSARADGVRGDTQYF

V gene: TRBV4-2
J gene: TRBJ2-1
D gene: NA
clone size: many
CDR3 DNA: TGTGCCAGCAGCCAAGATCATGGGGGACTCGACAATGAGCAGTTCTTC
CDR3 protein: CASSQDHGGLDNEQFF